In this sample, the clone carrying this TCR beta chain turned up once. Its antigen is undetermined. A much more abundant neighbour one base away suggests this may be a read error. Sample-barcoded 5' priming and a J-beta primer mix drove a second PCR of roughly 6 to 12 cycles. CDR3-containing paired-end reads numbered at least 3 million in each sample. One entry per CDR3 protein results from TCRdb running MiXCR on the 5' RACE reads. The sample contains about 640,000 distinct CDR3 sequences, around 31% of which appear only once. This specimen comes from a study of blood T cells in healthy people across ages. Regarding the study as a whole: With naive T cell percentage, TCR beta diversity showed a strong correlation. For the donors, CMV status was unknown and possibly confounded expanded clonotype changes. Older individuals had lower TCR beta diversity per million T cells (the decline was roughly linear).

Germline V gene sequence: CDR1 DFQATT, CDR2 SNEGSKA (reference sequence). The CDR3 loop spans 15 amino acids. Material: blood. The rearrangement uses TRBV20-1 and TRBJ2-5; D might be TRBD2 (7 bases). This clonotype was sampled from a woman of 80 years or more in good health. The CDR3: CSARDNPRGQEIQYF. The CDR3 region has the DNA TGCAGTGCTAGAGATAATCCGCGGGGGCAAGAGATCCAGTACTTC.